This T cell receptor (beta chain) was captured by sequencing in a study of T cells in Graves' hyperthyroidism and ophthalmopathy. There are many counts of this clonotype. Its target is not known. Findings of the study overall: Blood samples included most of the expanded thyroid clonotypes exceeding 0.001.

RNA transcripts gave rise to amplified TCR beta CDR3 regions. The TCR CDR3 was amplified in a first-round RT-PCR using the HTBI primer set. TCRdb fed the multiplex PCR reads into MiXCR, producing one record per CDR3 protein. The sample lists roughly 500,000 distinct CDR3 sequences, less than 25% seen once, with approximately 54% in the top ten. Exclusion of a patient resulted from uncontrolled infection, other autoimmune disease, pregnancy or lactation. Diagnoses rested on clinical symptoms, serum thyroxine and TRAb, thyroid ultrasound and orbital computed tomography. CDR3 size: 13 residues. V was cut by 5 bases and J by 3 bases, with 9 bases left in between.

The sequenced sample consisted of blood. This chain uses TRBV12-3 or TRBV12-4 with TRBJ2-3; D is unclear. This clonotype originated in a woman between 70 and 85 years old with Graves' ophthalmopathy. The CDR3 DNA reads TGTGCCAGCAGTCGCAGCGTAACAGATACGCAGTATTTT. Translation: CASSRSVTDTQYF.